Following are 14 T cell receptor beta chains from one sample sequenced in a study of T cell clonality in common variable immunodeficiency. The method was immunoSEQ multiplex PCR; TCRdb's version includes in-frame clones alone and lacks a portion of them. The table records 25,000 to 40,000 clones without singletons, the ten largest covering 3.8%. Source material: peripheral blood mononuclear cells. The receptors shown here come from a person between 18 and 69 years old in good health.

This clone was seen repeatedly, ten times or more. CDR3 bases read: TGCGCCAGCAGCTTGGAGGGGGGGACTAGCGGCGGGGGTGAG. Translated, it gives CASSLEGGTSGGGE. The entire CDR3 protein reads CASSLEGGTSGGGEQFF. J is TRBJ2-1 and V is TRBV5-1; TRBD2 matches 11 bases. The CDR3 end falls 3 residues outside the read, so it is completed with the germline J gene. From germline, CDR1 is SGHRS and CDR2 YFSETQ. J lost 9 bases, V lost 0 bases, and 11 bases had no gene match. The CDR3 has 17 residues.

This clone was seen many times. The read is 3 residues too short to cover the CDR3 end, so that end is filled in from the germline J gene. Other DNA sequences in this sample translate to the same CDR3. The V gene is TRBV29-1, the J gene TRBJ2-5, with 8 bases lining up with TRBD2. This CDR3 region has 14 residues. The germline CDR1 and CDR2 sequences are SQVTM and ANQGSEA. The junction had 11 bases not matched to a gene; V was cut back by 4 bases and J by 7 bases. Partial CDR3 DNA: TGCAGCGTTGTTTTCGGGAGGGCGGGTGGGACC. Protein sequence: CSVVFGRAGGT. The whole CDR3 sequence reads CSVVFGRAGGTQYF.

To note about this clone: One junction end does not reproduce the germline sequence, and a read error may be involved. The read halts 3 residues ahead of the CDR3 end, with the missing end drawn from the germline J gene. The gene calls are TRBV5-1 and TRBJ2-7, with D uncertain. This CDR3 spans 12 amino acids. Germline V gives CDR1 SGHRS, CDR2 YFSETQ. The sequenced CDR3 bases are TGCGCCAACAGCTTGGGCAGATACGAG. It encodes CANSLGRYE. The full CDR3 protein is CANSLGRYEQYF.

In this sample, this clone turned up many times. The CDR3 end falls 3 residues outside the read, so it is completed with the germline J gene. The chain employs TRBV7-6 and TRBJ2-3, with D perhaps matching TRBD1 (6 bases). With 6 bases removed from V and 0 bases from J, the gap between germline ends came to 13 bases. This CDR3 is built from 15 residues. The germline V gene has CDR1 SGHVS and CDR2 FNYEAQ. The CDR3 DNA, read in part, is TGTGCCAGCAGTTCGACAGGCCTAAGCACAGATACG. Encoded protein: CASSSTGLSTDT. Given in full, the CDR3 is CASSSTGLSTDTQYF.

This clone was detected ten times or more. The sequenced fragment ends 3 residues before the CDR3 boundary, so the rest is inferred from the germline J gene. V is TRBV5-1 and J is TRBJ2-1; 7 positions agree with TRBD1. V lost 2 bases, J lost 6 bases, and 11 bases stayed unmatched. CDR1 and CDR2 from the germline V gene are SGHRS and YFSETQ. The length of the CDR3 is 16 residues. The covered CDR3 bases are TGCGCCAGCAGCTTAAATCCACAGGGGCCCTCCAATGAG. This sequence encodes CASSLNPQGPSNE. The complete CDR3 sequence is CASSLNPQGPSNEQFF.

This clone was seen at least ten times. The DNA ends 3 residues before the CDR3 does, and the rest of the CDR3 is filled in from the germline J gene. The chain couples TRBV9 to TRBJ1-5; 7 bases fit TRBD1. The V gene's germline CDR1 is SGDLS and CDR2 YYNGEE. The V and J ends lost 3 bases and 8 bases, in that order; junction bases with no gene match: 5. This CDR3 comprises 13 residues. Here the CDR3 reads CASSGQGGEPQHF. The sequenced part of the CDR3 DNA is TGTGCCAGCAGCGGACAGGGTGGTGAGCCC.

This clone came up many times. The read stops 3 residues short of the end of the CDR3; the missing end is completed from the germline J gene. V gene TRBV20-1 combines with J gene TRBJ1-2; 12 positions agree with TRBD1. CDR1 is DFQATT, CDR2 SNEGSKA, per germline (reference sequence). This CDR3 region has 14 residues. CDR3 amino acids: CSARGDRGREGYTF. Partial CDR3 DNA: TGCAGTGCTAGAGGGGACAGGGGGCGGGAAGGC.

This clone was seen many times. The missing CDR3 end, 3 residues past where the read stops, is filled in from the germline J gene. The V gene is TRBV7-9, the J gene TRBJ1-3; D is unresolved. V shed 5 bases and J shed 1 base, with 9 bases lying between them. Germline CDR1 reads SEHNR; CDR2 reads FQNEAQ (reference sequence). CDR3 length: 14 residues. This chain's CDR3 is CASSRTQSGNTIYF. The sequenced part of the CDR3 DNA is TGTGCCAGCAGCCGCACACAATCTGGAAACACC. Full variable domain (outside the CDR3, taken from reference TRBV7-9 and TRBJ1-3): DTGVSQNPRHKITKRGQNVTFRCDPISEHNRLYWYRQTLGQGPEFLTYFQNEAQLEKSRLLSDRFSAERPKGSFSTLEIQRTEQGDSAMYLCASSRTQSGNTIYFGEGSWLTVV.

This clone was observed at least ten times. Read sequence stops 3 residues before the CDR3 end, and the germline J gene provides the missing end. The chain has TRBV19 and TRBJ2-7; D tentatively fits TRBD1 or TRBD2 (5 bases each). V was pared by 2 bases and J by 5 bases, with 13 bases between. The CDR3 contains 14 residues. The germline gives CDR1 LNHDA, CDR2 SQIVND (reference sequence). The sequenced part of the CDR3 DNA is TGTGCCAGTAGTATACGAGGGGCGTTCCACGAG. Amino acids: CASSIRGAFHE. The CDR3 reads in full as CASSIRGAFHEQYF.

This clone was observed many times. The CDR3 end is not reached by the read, which stops 3 residues before it; the germline J gene fills it in. The chain links TRBV5-1 to TRBJ1-2, with TRBD1 as a possible D gene (6 bases). This CDR3 has 13 amino acids. Trimming took off 5 bases at V and 3 bases at J, with 11 bases between the two ends. Germline lookup yields CDR1 SGHRS and CDR2 YFSETQ. The DNA read from the CDR3 is TGCGCCAGCAGGGAGGACAGCGACTATGGC. Translated: CASREDSDYG. The whole CDR3 reads CASREDSDYGYTF.

This clone was observed many times. The CDR3 end is not reached by the read, which stops 3 residues before it; the germline J gene fills it in. This rearrangement joins TRBV7-6 to TRBJ1-1; D ambiguous. The CDR3 totals 13 residues. V was clipped by 5 bases and J by 4 bases, with 11 bases between them. CDR1 SGHVS and CDR2 FNYEAQ come from the germline V gene. The CDR3 loop reads CASSAFEGTEAFF. The DNA read from the CDR3 is TGTGCCAGCAGCGCCTTCGAGGGCACTGAA.

This clone was picked up many times. One end of the junction fails to match germline, which may point to a read error. The read gets to within 3 residues of the CDR3 end, and the germline J gene fills in the rest. The chain uses TRBV4-2 and TRBJ2-2; TRBD2 aligns across 8 bases. This CDR3 contains 17 residues. Germline V gene sequence: CDR1 LGHNA, CDR2 YNFKEQ. The covered CDR3 bases are TGCGCCAGCAGCCTCGCAGTTAGGGGACTAGACGCCGGGGAG. This sequence encodes CASSLAVRGLDAGE. The entire CDR3 protein reads CASSLAVRGLDAGELFF.

CDR3: CASSIGGAPAYTYTF. The CDR3 DNA, read in part, is TGTGCCAGTAGTATTGGGGGGGCCCCAGCGTATACC. The chain combines TRBV19 with TRBJ1-2; D might be TRBD1 (6 bases). The read ends 3 residues early relative to the CDR3; the germline J gene fills the gap. The CDR3 spans 15 residues. Looked up from germline, CDR1 is LNHDA and CDR2 is SQIVND (reference sequence). The entire variable domain, with the rest obtained from reference TRBV19 and TRBJ1-2, is as follows: DGGITQSPKYLFRKEGQNVTLSCEQNLNHDAMYWYRQDPGQGLRLIYYSQIVNDFQKGDIAEGYSVSREKKESFPLTVTSAQKNPTAFYLCASSIGGAPAYTYTFGSGTRLTVV.

This clone was found many times. The read terminates 3 residues ahead of where the CDR3 ends, so the germline J gene completes it. The rearrangement joins TRBV20-1 to TRBJ1-1, with TRBD1 matching 11 bases. The junction had 9 bases not matched to a gene; V was cut back by 3 bases and J by 0 bases. Germline lookup yields CDR1 DFQATT and CDR2 SNEGSKA (reference sequence). The length of the CDR3 is 17 residues. The sequenced CDR3 bases are TGCAGTGCTAGTCCTAGGACAGGGGGCCTTATGAACACTGAA. It specifies CSASPRTGGLMNTE. The whole CDR3 reads CSASPRTGGLMNTEAFF.